The source of this T cell receptor beta chain is a study of T and B cells in COVID-19 patients. Study at large: Critical illness requiring mechanical ventilation or extracorporeal membrane oxygenation affected 12 of 20 active-infection patients.

Notes on this clonotype: Its cognate antigen is unknown.

TRB was amplified from around 250-500 ng of blood genomic DNA. Multiplex PCR with BIOMED2 TRB-A/B primer pools amplified TRB rearrangements. TCRdb independently ran MiXCR on the multiplex PCR reads; one entry per CDR3 protein. The sample carries 6,400 or so distinct CDR3 sequences, roughly 28% recorded once. Trimming removed 0 bases from V and 0 bases from J, with 15 bases in between. This CDR3 region has 16 residues. Germline V gene lookup returns CDR1 DFQATT and CDR2 SNEGSKA (reference sequence). Study-wide findings and caveats: No sequencing was yet done of CD4+, regulatory or CD8+ subsets, or of SARS-CoV-2-responsive or tetramer+ sorted cells. The recovered cohort had more than 2,000 exclusive TCR clusters, including roughly 28 low generation probability clusters. In COVID-19 patients, T cell receptor beta variable and joining gene use was reportedly strongly skewed.

This sequence joins TRBV20-1 and TRBJ2-7; D perhaps matches TRBD2 (6 bases). Sequencing was done on a sample of blood. This clonotype was obtained from a human donor with active COVID-19. For the CDR3, the DNA is TGCAGTGCTAGAGATCTTCGTGGCGGGGACTCCTACGAGCAGTACTTC. As protein: CSARDLRGGDSYEQYF.